These T cell receptor beta chains were read from a single sample in a study of CD8 T cells in Susac syndrome. TCRdb reanalysed the immunoSEQ multiplex PCR reads using MiXCR and keeps one entry per CDR3 protein. The profile covers more than 150,000 distinct CDR3 sequences, with 90% to 96% appearing a single time and about 0.12% taken by the ten largest. Sequenced material: CD4+ T cells from PBMCs. Every receptor here comes from a human donor with Susac syndrome. Both conserved end residues are part of each CDR3. Fields, in order: V gene, clone size, D gene, J gene, CDR3 protein, CDR3 DNA. A D gene is named only where the DNA matches it firmly. Clone sizes are given selectively: once, few, many, or a class where the clone is expanded.

TRBV12-3/TRBV12-4	.	.	TRBJ2-7	CASSLGAWEQYF	TGTGCCAGCAGCTTAGGGGCATGGGAGCAGTACTTC
TRBV20-1	.	.	TRBJ1-1	CSARDPLPYTEAFF	TGCAGTGCTAGAGATCCCTTGCCATACACTGAAGCTTTCTTT
TRBV6-5	.	.	TRBJ1-5	CASSYKGDQPQHF	TGTGCCAGCAGTTACAAGGGCGATCAGCCCCAGCATTTT
TRBV14	.	TRBD1	TRBJ2-1	CASSRTGLDEQFF	TGTGCCAGCAGCCGGACAGGGTTGGATGAGCAGTTCTTC
TRBV7-9	.	.	TRBJ2-5	CASSLSAGPQETQYF	TGTGCCAGCAGCTTAAGTGCGGGGCCTCAAGAGACCCAGTACTTC
TRBV20-1	.	TRBD2	TRBJ2-3	CSAPTGTSVTQYF	TGCAGTGCTCCTACCGGGACTAGCGTCACGCAGTATTTT
TRBV7-7	.	TRBD2	TRBJ2-1	CASSPVAGGGNEQFF	TGTGCTAGCAGTCCGGTGGCGGGAGGAGGAAATGAGCAGTTCTTC
TRBV12-3/TRBV12-4	.	.	TRBJ2-2	CASVSVRLGHTGELFF	TGTGCCAGCGTTTCGGTTCGGCTAGGGCACACCGGGGAGCTGTTTTTT
TRBV10-3	.	TRBD2	TRBJ2-5	CAISELPSGGVVKETQYF	TGTGCCATCAGTGAGCTCCCTAGCGGGGGGGTAGTGAAAGAGACCCAGTACTTC
TRBV7-9	.	.	TRBJ2-4	CASSLAEGNIQYF	TGTGCCAGCAGCTTAGCAGAGGGGAACATTCAGTACTTC
TRBV7-2	.	.	TRBJ2-2	CASSSRQGSNTGELFF	TGTGCCAGCAGCTCGAGGCAGGGGTCAAACACCGGGGAGCTGTTTTTT
TRBV6-6	.	.	TRBJ2-1	CASSYTYNEQFF	TGTGCCAGCAGTTACACATACAATGAGCAGTTCTTC
TRBV5-1	.	TRBD1	TRBJ2-7	CASSNSGGGYEQYF	TGCGCCAGCAGCAACTCAGGGGGCGGGTACGAGCAGTACTTC
TRBV28	.	TRBD1	TRBJ2-7	CASSRTGYEQYF	TGTGCCAGCAGTCGGACAGGCTACGAGCAGTACTTC
TRBV29-1	.	.	TRBJ2-1	CSVAPPILREQFF	TGCAGCGTTGCGCCCCCGATCCTACGTGAGCAGTTCTTC
TRBV9	.	TRBD2	TRBJ2-7	CASSGRAGGSSGHEQYF	TGTGCCAGCAGCGGACGAGCGGGAGGGTCCTCAGGGCACGAGCAGTACTTC
TRBV11-2	.	.	TRBJ2-7	CASSLIPGGNLDF	TGTGCCAGCAGCTTAATCCCCGGTGGGAACTTGGACTTC
TRBV5-1	once	.	TRBJ2-7	CASRGAGEHRIRTGEQYF	TGCGCCAGCAGAGGGGCCGGGGAACACAGGATCCGGACTGGAGAGCAGTACTTC
TRBV28	.	.	TRBJ2-4	CASSGPSFPSKNIQYF	TGTGCCAGCAGTGGGCCTAGCTTTCCTTCCAAAAACATTCAGTACTTC
TRBV20-1	.	TRBD2	TRBJ2-3	CSAHPASGSTDTQYF	TGCAGTGCTCATCCCGCTAGCGGGAGTACAGATACGCAGTATTTT
TRBV28	.	TRBD1	TRBJ2-3	CALRDSSTDTQYF	TGTGCCCTACGGGACAGCAGCACAGATACGCAGTATTTT
TRBV5-1	.	.	TRBJ1-6	CASSLEAAFDSPLHF	TGCGCCAGCAGCTTGGAGGCAGCCTTTGATTCACCCCTCCACTTT
TRBV2	.	.	TRBJ2-1	CASLVALARDNEQFF	TGTGCCAGTCTCGTGGCGCTAGCTCGGGACAATGAGCAGTTCTTC
TRBV28	.	.	TRBJ2-6	CASSWAVLGRQGANVLTF	TGTGCCAGCAGTTGGGCGGTCCTAGGCCGGCAAGGGGCCAACGTCCTGACTTTC
TRBV20-1	.	.	TRBJ1-5	CSVREPRGNQPQHF	TGCAGTGTCCGGGAGCCGCGAGGGAATCAGCCCCAGCATTTT
TRBV29-1	.	.	TRBJ2-7	CSGGPAGGEQYF	TGCAGCGGGGGTCCAGCCGGGGGAGAGCAGTACTTC